These T cell receptor beta chains were read from a single sample in a study of regulatory T cells in long-lasting Graves disease. Each CDR3 protein is one row after TCRdb ran MiXCR on the multiplex PCR reads. The table has 350,000 to 450,000 distinct CDR3 sequences, approximately 22% seen once. Sequencing used peripheral blood mononuclear cells (PBMCs), obtained when the disease was refractory, from a patient treated with antithyroid drugs. Receptor source: a female donor with Graves disease. CDR3s include the opening cysteine and the closing phenylalanine or tryptophan. The D gene is left open where the match is weak. Rows may omit the clone size; those that give it use once, few, many or a size class.

j_call | clone_size | d_call | v_call | cdr3_nt | cdr3_aa
TRBJ2-7 | NA | TRBD2 | TRBV4-1 | TGCGCCAGCAGCGCTCTTAGCGGGAGGCCCACCTACGAGCAGTACTTC | CASSALSGRPTYEQYF
TRBJ2-2 | NA | NA | TRBV20-1 | TGCAGTGCTAGAAAGGGGGGAGGGCCCACCGGGGAGCTGTTTTTT | CSARKGGGPTGELFF
TRBJ2-2 | NA | NA | TRBV3-1 | TGTGCCAGCAGCCCCAGAGGACTACTTAAGGGGGAGCTGTTTTTT | CASSPRGLLKGELFF
TRBJ1-2 | NA | NA | TRBV6-1 | TGTGCCAGCAGTCATACGGACATACATGGCTACACCTTC | CASSHTDIHGYTF
TRBJ2-5 | many | TRBD1 | TRBV6-1 | TGTGCCAGCAGTGACACAGGGGGCCAAGAGACCCAGTACTTC | CASSDTGGQETQYF
TRBJ2-3 | NA | NA | TRBV12-3/TRBV12-4 | TGTGCCAGCAGTTTTTGGGCAGATACGCAGTATTTT | CASSFWADTQYF
TRBJ1-1 | NA | NA | TRBV10-3 | TGTGCCATCATGGCCAGCCAGAACACTGAAGCTTTCTTT | CAIMASQNTEAFF
TRBJ2-1 | NA | NA | TRBV5-1 | TGCGCCAGCAGCTTGGGACTGGGTTTTGACAATGAGCAGTTCTTC | CASSLGLGFDNEQFF
TRBJ1-2 | few | NA | TRBV25-1 | TGTGCCAGCAGTGCTCCGGAGAGCTATGGCTACACCTTC | CASSAPESYGYTF
TRBJ1-4 | many | NA | TRBV6-2/TRBV6-3 | TGTGCCAGCAACAGGCTCAATGAAAAACTGTTTTTT | CASNRLNEKLFF
TRBJ2-1 | few | TRBD1 | TRBV7-6 | TGTGCCGGCAGCGAATTAGCCGGGACAGGTACCTACAATGAGCAGTTCTTC | CAGSELAGTGTYNEQFF
TRBJ2-5 | NA | NA | TRBV19 | TGTGCCAGTAGTAAGGCCTTGGAAGAGACCCAGTACTTC | CASSKALEETQYF
TRBJ2-4 | many | NA | TRBV29-1 | TGCAGCGCCCTCCGGGACACATTAGGTCAAGACATTCAGTACTTC | CSALRDTLGQDIQYF
TRBJ2-7 | many | TRBD1 | TRBV27 | TGTGCCAGCAGTTTAAAGTCCCTCGGGACAGGTCACTACGAGCAGTACTTC | CASSLKSLGTGHYEQYF
TRBJ1-1 | many | NA | TRBV2 | TGTGCCAGCAGTGAAGCCCACAGGGAGGCTTTCTTT | CASSEAHREAFF
TRBJ2-7 | few | TRBD2 | TRBV20-1 | TGCAGTGCTAGATCAGCGGGAGTGTACGAGCAGTACTTC | CSARSAGVYEQYF
TRBJ2-7 | NA | TRBD1 | TRBV2 | TGTGCCAGCAGCCAAGACATACAGGGGACCTACGAGCAGTACTTC | CASSQDIQGTYEQYF
TRBJ1-2 | many | TRBD1 | TRBV12-3/TRBV12-4 | TGTGCCAGCAGTTACAGGGGGTTGAGGTATGGCTACACCTTC | CASSYRGLRYGYTF
TRBJ2-6 | few | NA | TRBV20-1 | TGCAGTGCTAGATCCCTCCATTACTCTGGGGCCAACGTCCTGACTTTC | CSARSLHYSGANVLTF
TRBJ1-2 | NA | NA | TRBV18 | TGTGCCGGCTCACCTTTGACAGGCGCTCTGTATGGCTACACCTTC | CAGSPLTGALYGYTF
TRBJ2-7 | NA | TRBD2 | TRBV6-1 | TGTGCCAGTCCCTCACTAGCGGGAGGGGTTGACGAGCAGTACTTC | CASPSLAGGVDEQYF
TRBJ1-6 | few | NA | TRBV30 | TGTGCCTGGAGTGCTTGGGACATCAATTCACCCCTCCACTTT | CAWSAWDINSPLHF
TRBJ2-5 | few | NA | TRBV10-3 | TGTGCCATCACGGACAGCCAAGAGACCCAGTACTTC | CAITDSQETQYF